This TCR beta chain originates from a study of blood T cell repertoires in COVID-19. In the source study's methods: Cell counts per sample came from amplifying reference gene primers. The table came from immunoSEQ multiplex PCR; TCRdb's copy has only in-frame clones and leaves some out. V, J and clone size reflect that table, while D and trimming were determined from the DNA. Here the sample spans roughly 380,000 clones, more than 70% being singletons. V lost 4 bases, J lost 1 base, and 7 bases stayed unmatched. In germline, CDR1 is GTSNPN, CDR2 SVGIG (reference sequence). This CDR3 comprises 15 residues.

This sequence was found in a woman aged 60-75 years with COVID-19, enrolled during active disease. The chain uses TRBV30 and TRBJ1-1; 9 nucleotides align to TRBD1. The sample was peripheral blood. The CDR3 nucleotides read TGTGCCTGGACCACGGGACAGGGTAGGAACACTGAAGCTTTCTTT. Translation gives CAWTTGQGRNTEAFF.